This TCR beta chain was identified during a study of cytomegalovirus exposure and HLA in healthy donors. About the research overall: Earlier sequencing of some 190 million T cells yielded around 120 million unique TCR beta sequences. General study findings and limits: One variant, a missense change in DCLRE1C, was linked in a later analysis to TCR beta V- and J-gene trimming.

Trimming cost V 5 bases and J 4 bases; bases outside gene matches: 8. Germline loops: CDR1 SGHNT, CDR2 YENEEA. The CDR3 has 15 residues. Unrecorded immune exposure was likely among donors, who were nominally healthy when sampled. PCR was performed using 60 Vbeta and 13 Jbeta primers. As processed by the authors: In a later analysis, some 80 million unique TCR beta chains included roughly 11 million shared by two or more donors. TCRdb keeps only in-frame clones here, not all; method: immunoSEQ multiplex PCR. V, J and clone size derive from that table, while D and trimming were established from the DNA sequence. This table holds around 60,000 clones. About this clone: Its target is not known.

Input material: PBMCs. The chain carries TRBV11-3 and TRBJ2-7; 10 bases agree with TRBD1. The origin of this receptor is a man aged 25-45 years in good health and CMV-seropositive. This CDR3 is CASSNYRDRGYEQYF. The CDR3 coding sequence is TGTGCCAGCAGCAACTACCGGGACAGGGGTTACGAGCAGTACTTC.